The T cell receptor (beta chain) under discussion was sequenced for a study of shared clonotypes between healthy human individuals. Study details: Plates per donor: three CD4 naive, three CD4 memory, two CD8 naive, one CD8 memory.

Germline CDR1 reads MGHRA; CDR2 reads YSYEKL. Trimming took 4 bases from V and 5 from J; bases not matched to a gene: 8. The CDR3 extends over 15 amino acids. Measured with immunoSEQ multiplex PCR; TCRdb has only the in-frame clones, and not every one. The sample has some 1 million clones; approximately 68% are singletons. Concerning this clone: Its antigen is as yet unknown.

Study results and limitations: Sequencing of the sorted subsets was shown by rarefaction to be incomplete despite large depth. With a few donors compared, roughly 4.9% of naive CD4 clonotypes were shared. Specimens sampled were limited to blood, with tissue repertoires likely differing.

This receptor was taken from a man aged 18-30 years in good health. The sequenced material came from memory CD4+ T cells sorted from blood. This sample's subset: CD45RA-negative fraction. The chain links TRBV4-1 to TRBJ2-5; TRBD2 agrees at 9 bases. For the CDR3, the DNA is TGCGCCAGCAGCCTCGGACTAGCGCCCGGGGAGACCCAGTACTTC. Residues: CASSLGLAPGETQYF.